This T cell receptor beta chain was recorded in a study of cytomegalovirus exposure and HLA in healthy donors. Trimming took off 0 bases at V and 2 bases at J, with 11 bases between the two ends. The CDR3 is made up of 16 amino acids. Per the germline V gene, CDR1 is SGHAT and CDR2 is FQNNGV. The PCR used 60 Vbeta and 13 Jbeta primers. Original analysis: About 11 million of the 80 million or so unique TCR beta chains counted in a later analysis were shared. This table comes from immunoSEQ multiplex PCR, and its TCRdb copy is limited to in-frame clones, with some not included. V and J calls and clone size are given by that table; D and trimming were obtained from the DNA. This sample yields 100,000 or so clones, of which 83% are seen a single time; 5.5% to 7% belongs to the top ten. Donors had nominal health at sampling but likely had unrecorded immune exposures.

The TCR comes from a man between 18 and 35 years old in good health and CMV-seronegative. The V gene is TRBV11-2, the J gene TRBJ2-1, with D maybe TRBD2 (6 bases). The sample consisted of PBMCs. The CDR3 protein is CASSLEAGSTYNEQFF. The DNA for the CDR3 is TGTGCCAGCAGCTTAGAAGCCGGGAGCACCTACAATGAGCAGTTCTTC.